This TCR beta chain was found in a study of T cell responses to AZD1222 COVID-19 vaccine (dated by TCRdb to the early 2020s). About the full investigation: TCR sequencing covered more than 230 trial participants: nearly 210 given two doses of AZD1222 and about 26 given two doses of MenACWY control vaccine. Trial participants were enrolled by age into subgroups of 18-55, 56-69 and 70-plus years, and around 140, 26 and 57 TCR-sequenced participants, respectively, were included in these subgroups. What the study reported, not specific to this receptor: Nearly half of unique spike-specific TCRs reportedly recognized epitopes outside regions mutated in the B.1.351 and B.1.1.7 variants. CD4 TCRs associated with the vaccine covered the entire spike protein, and the dominant responses were in regions 160-218 and 743-854. The 56-69-year group was small, and its depth increase did not reach significance, likely because of low power. Participants were mostly white British and included more females than males, and it was suggested by the authors that clonal diversity may have been underestimated. Only a handful of AZD1222 recipients were SARS-CoV-2 seropositive at baseline, limiting conclusions about previously exposed vaccinees. Spike-specific TCR breadth and depth rose significantly after two AZD1222 doses compared with day 0 and with MenACWY recipients. Because no day 14 peak-response samples were available, the repertoires could be characterized only after the peak T cell response.

The CDR3 regions of human TCRbeta chains were subjected to immunosequencing. The paper's data handling went like this. TCRs in the repertoires were matched against a reference library of SARS-CoV-2-specific TCRs that had been generated with the MIRA antigen-specificity platform. Breadth meant the fraction of unique TCRs that were SARS-CoV-2-associated, whereas depth meant the fraction of total T cells that were SARS-CoV-2-associated. Using the MIRA data, every spike-specific TCR was mapped to the spike region that the TCR reacted to and assigned to either a CD4 or a CD8 class. Log10-transformed breadth and depth values were compared by one-way ANOVA with Sidak's multiple comparisons tests. TCRdb obtained this table from immuneACCESS and retained in-frame rearrangements with V and J assigned. These tables miss some clones; where compared with another copy, unresolved V genes account for less than half of the shortfall, and the remainder is unexplained. Clonal size and the V and J genes are those of that table, whereas D and trimming came from the DNA. In all, the sample holds 120,000 or so clones, and around nine tenths of those were seen once. The ten largest clones take up 2.5% of the sample.

Reading the germline V gene gives CDR1 MGHRA and CDR2 YSYEKL. Trimming at the junction amounts to 6 bases on V and 2 bases on J, and the germline ends lie 12 bases apart. The cysteine opens and the phenylalanine closes a CDR3 of 14 amino acids. The CDR3 DNA has 42 bases and is translated from base 1. This clone was detected only a few times. The antigen it recognizes is unknown. No per-base quality is available; no much larger clone lies one base away. The sample's time point, from its label and the paper: about 28 days (+/-7) after the second vaccine dose. AZD1222 recipients given second doses at about 4 weeks or at about 12 weeks were pooled, since spike-specific TCR depth and breadth were not found to differ between the two schedules. Vaccinee samples came from UK trials COV001 and COV002, including a single-blind randomized controlled phase 2/3 trial of AZD1222 (ChAdOx1 nCoV-19) in healthy adults. Trial participant PBMC samples were collected at day 0 and day 28 after the second dose for TCRbeta chain sequencing.

The TCR comes from an adult who received the AZD1222 COVID-19 vaccine. Here the sequenced sample was peripheral blood, taken 28 days after the second AZD1222 dose. The sequence is built from TRBV4-1 and TRBJ2-3, with no D gene named confidently. The CDR3 corresponds to CASRTHLDTDTQYF. The base sequence is TGCGCCAGCAGGACCCACCTCGACACAGATACGCAGTATTTT.